This entry concerns a single T cell receptor (beta chain). Produced via immunoSEQ multiplex PCR; TCRdb's table is partial and in-frame only. Of tens of thousands of clones detected, over 75% appear once; the ten largest clones hold 3.5%. V was shortened by 6 bases and J by 0 bases, with 11 bases between the two germline ends. The germline V gene has CDR1 MNHEY and CDR2 SMNVEV (reference sequence). This CDR3 comprises 14 residues. The data derive from a study of PD-L1 blockade in urothelial cancer. The clonotype was recovered from a man in his 70s with urothelial cancer. The chain recombines TRBV27 with TRBJ1-1; D call uncertain. This specimen was PBMCs, taken around atezolizumab (anti-PD-L1) treatment. As DNA, the CDR3 is TGTGCCAGCAGACTAATGAACATGAACACTGAAGCTTTCTTT. Its protein product is CASRLMNMNTEAFF.